Below, one T cell receptor (beta chain) is given with its context. The time point here: sample taken at primary tumor resection. Whole RNA was taken from tumor, nontumor lung or frozen PBMC; it was then sequenced unsorted. Germline loops: CDR1 DFQATT, CDR2 SNEGSKA (reference sequence). The CDR3 is made up of 12 amino acids. TCRdb ran MiXCR on the 5' RACE reads and lists one entry per CDR3 protein. The sample yields roughly 50,000 distinct CDR3 sequences, less than 9% seen once. This sample stems from a study of spatial heterogeneity in lung cancer. The sample here was PBMCs, taken at surgery. The chain uses TRBV20-1 and TRBJ2-5; D possibly matches TRBD1 or TRBD2 (5 bases each). The clonotype originates from a female donor with early-stage non-small cell lung cancer. In DNA form, the CDR3 reads TGCAGCTGTTGGGGGATCCAAGAGACCCAGTACTTC. The encoded protein is CSCWGIQETQYF.